A single sample gave rise to the 16 T cell receptor beta chains below, sequenced in a study of low-dose radiotherapy and immunotherapy resistance in tumors. Time point defined: after trial treatment. Regarding treatment: LDRT plus nivolumab, ipilimumab, low-dose cyclophosphamide and aspirin (RACIN trial). TRAV- and TRBV-specific primers were used for first-strand cDNA, which covered alpha and beta chains. TCRs underwent around 18 PCR cycles of amplification with a constant-region primer and V-primer adapter. TCRdb fed the reads into MiXCR, producing one record per CDR3 protein. The repertoire holds about 80,000 distinct CDR3 sequences, with around 17% as singletons. The sequencing here drew on PBMCs, taken after low-dose radiotherapy plus immunotherapy. The receptors were gathered from a male donor with prostate cancer.

This clonotype has a count of ten or more. The J gene is TRBJ2-2, the V gene TRBV7-9, with D perhaps being TRBD1 or TRBD2 (6 bases each). The V gene's germline CDR1 is SEHNR and CDR2 FQNEAQ (reference sequence). V lost 2 bases to trimming and J lost 8 bases, with 15 bases between them. The CDR3 has 15 residues. The CDR3 sequence: CASSLREGGVGELFF. CDR3 sequence (DNA): TGTGCCAGCAGCTTACGAGAGGGGGGCGTTGGGGAGCTGTTTTTT.

This clonotype was counted only a few times. The chain carries TRBV28 and TRBJ2-7, with D uncertain. Germline values: CDR1 MDHEN, CDR2 SYDVKM. V gave up 5 bases and J gave up 3 bases, with 14 bases separating them. The CDR3 covers 14 residues. CDR3 nucleotide sequence: TGTGCCAGCAGTCTCCAGCGAGGTGGCTACGAGCAGTACTTC. Translating gives CASSLQRGGYEQYF.

This clonotype has ten or more counts. The rearrangement links TRBV3-1 to TRBJ1-1; D unresolved. Trimming took 0 bases from V and 4 from J, leaving 12 bases between them. Germline V gene data show CDR1 as LGHDT and CDR2 as YNNKEL (reference sequence). The CDR3 extends over 15 amino acids. The CDR3 spells CASSQESRLGTEAFF. The DNA for the CDR3 is TGTGCCAGCAGCCAAGAATCCAGGCTCGGCACTGAAGCTTTCTTT.

This clonotype was counted ten times or more. The rearrangement links TRBV28 to TRBJ2-1, with D perhaps matching TRBD1 or TRBD2 (6 bases each). The V gene lost 5 bases and the J gene lost 5 bases, with 28 bases spanning the gap. The germline CDR1 and CDR2 sequences are MDHEN and SYDVKM. The CDR3 runs 19 residues. The CDR3 DNA is TGTGCCAGCAGTCCACCGGACAGACGGAGGGAGCCATTGAACAATGAGCAGTTCTTC. Translation gives CASSPPDRRREPLNNEQFF.

In its sample, this clonotype was seen many times. This chain connects TRBV7-8 to TRBJ2-7, with TRBD2 matching over 15 bases. This CDR3 contains 15 residues. V trimming: 5 bases; J trimming: 6 bases; junction bases outside the gene matches: 5. In germline, CDR1 is SGHVS, CDR2 FQNEAQ. The CDR3 DNA reads as TGTGCCAGCAGCCCTGGGGGACTAGCGGGAGGCGAGCAGTACTTC. This gives the protein CASSPGGLAGGEQYF.

There are many counts of this clonotype. J is TRBJ2-2 and V is TRBV14, with TRBD2 as a possible D gene (5 bases). The CDR3 loop spans 14 amino acids. The V gene's germline CDR1 is SGHDN and CDR2 FVKESK. The germline V and J ends were trimmed by 4 bases and 1 base, with 7 bases remaining between them. The CDR3 region is CASSLTRNTGELFF. DNA for the CDR3: TGTGCCAGCAGCCTAACTAGGAACACCGGGGAGCTGTTTTTT.

This clonotype has only a few counts. At one boundary the junction diverges from the germline segment, which might be a read error. This sequence joins TRBV27 and TRBJ2-2; no firm D call. CDR1 and CDR2 (germline): MNHEY, SMNVEV (reference sequence). The CDR3 has 15 residues. The CDR3 reads CASSLSPTNTGELFF. Here the CDR3 DNA reads TGTGCCAGCAGTCTATCCCCGACGAACACCGGGGAGCTGTTTTTT.

This clonotype was observed a handful of times. This chain links TRBV28 with TRBJ1-1; D is unresolved. Trimming shortened V by 10 bases and J by 4 bases, and 10 bases separated the two germline ends. From germline, CDR1 is MDHEN and CDR2 SYDVKM. The CDR3 has 11 amino acids. The CDR3 region has the DNA TGTGCCACTGGTGTGGGCACTGAAGCTTTCTTT. As protein: CATGVGTEAFF.

This clonotype has at least ten counts. The chain employs TRBV29-1 and TRBJ2-3, with TRBD2 identical over 8 bases. CDR1 is SQVTM and CDR2 is ANQGSEA in the germline V gene. With V trimmed by 8 bases and J by 0 bases, 7 bases remained unmatched. The CDR3 has 14 residues. The CDR3 loop reads CSWGKRESTDTQYF. DNA for the CDR3: TGCAGCTGGGGAAAGCGGGAGAGCACAGATACGCAGTATTTT.

This clonotype was observed at least ten times. This rearrangement joins TRBV19 to TRBJ1-5; D is perhaps TRBD1 (6 bases). CDR3 length: 15 residues. From germline, CDR1 is LNHDA and CDR2 SQIVND (reference sequence). V lost 7 bases to trimming and J lost 1 base, with 14 bases between them. Here the CDR3 reads CASTTRQASNQPQHF. CDR3 nucleotides: TGTGCCAGTACCACCCGACAGGCGAGCAATCAGCCCCAGCATTTT.

This clonotype was detected many times. The CDR3 is CASSASMGAGNIQYF. The CDR3 DNA follows: TGTGCCAGCAGCGCGTCGATGGGAGCGGGAAACATTCAGTACTTC. The rearrangement links TRBV3-1 to TRBJ2-4, with D perhaps TRBD2 (6 bases). V was pared by 5 bases and J by 6 bases, with 17 bases between. The germline gives CDR1 LGHDT, CDR2 YNNKEL (reference sequence). The CDR3 sequence is 15 residues long.

The chain uses TRBV19 and TRBJ2-7; tentative D call: TRBD2 (6 bases). The V gene lost 8 bases and the J gene lost 4 bases, with 15 bases spanning the gap. The CDR3 totals 13 residues. CDR1 is LNHDA, CDR2 SQIVND, per germline (reference sequence). The CDR3 here is CASSRGMGYEQYF. The CDR3 DNA sequence: TGTGCCAGTTCCCGGGGGATGGGGTACGAGCAGTACTTC.

This clonotype was observed many times. The gene calls are TRBV4-3 and TRBJ2-1; no clear D. Germline V lookup: CDR1 LGHNA, CDR2 YSLEER. There are 16 residues in the CDR3. Trimming cost V 0 bases and J 10 bases, with 19 bases left between them. The CDR3 sequence: CASSQDSSYRVREQFF. CDR3 coding DNA: TGCGCCAGCAGCCAAGACTCCTCTTACCGGGTACGAGAGCAGTTCTTC.

CDR3 DNA: TGTGCCAGCAGAAAAGGACAGGGGGGCACCGGGGAGCTGTTTTTT. Translation: CASRKGQGGTGELFF. V usage is TRBV2 and J usage is TRBJ2-2; 10 positions agree with TRBD1. CDR1 is SNHLY and CDR2 is FYNNEI in the germline V gene. This CDR3 contains 15 residues. The V gene end was trimmed by 6 bases and the J gene end by 4 bases; junction bases not matched to a gene: 5.

V usage is TRBV12-3 or TRBV12-4 and J usage is TRBJ2-6, with D possibly called TRBD1 or TRBD2 (6 bases each). V lost 7 bases and J 0 bases, leaving 13 bases between the germline ends. The CDR3 totals 16 residues. The CDR3 DNA reads as TGTGCCAGCAACCAGGAGGGGGACTCTGGGGCCAACGTCCTGACTTTC. This gives the protein CASNQEGDSGANVLTF.

The chain has TRBV9 and TRBJ2-3, with a weak D call TRBD2 (5 bases). V was cut by 0 bases and J by 3 bases, with 5 bases left in between. Germline V gives CDR1 SGDLS, CDR2 YYNGEE. CDR3 size: 13 residues. CDR3 coding DNA: TGTGCCAGCAGCGTAGGGACTACAGATACGCAGTATTTT. Translating it yields CASSVGTTDTQYF. The full variable domain, in which reference TRBV9 and TRBJ2-3 provide the parts outside the CDR3, is DSGVTQTPKHLITATGQRVTLRCSPRSGDLSVYWYQQSLDQGLQFLIQYYNGEERAKGNILERFSAQQFPDLHSELNLSSLELGDSALYFCASSVGTTDTQYFGPGTRLTVL.